A selection of T cell receptor beta chains follows, all from one sample in a study of Ad26.COV2.S vaccination and SARS-CoV-2 variants. Here immunoSEQ multiplex PCR was the method, and the copy in TCRdb shows in-frame clones only, minus some. The table records roughly 700,000 clones, approximately 88% of them present only once. The material was peripheral blood, obtained in a trial of Ad26.COV2.S vaccine versus placebo. The receptors here all came from a person between 18 and 59 years old who received the Ad26.COV2.S COVID-19 vaccine or a placebo. The CDR3 runs from the conserved cysteine through the conserved F or W. A D gene is named only where the DNA matches it firmly. Size is stated for part of the rows, as once, few or many counts, or as a class when the clone is expanded.

CATREQGQANSPLHF	TGTGCCACCAGGGAGCAGGGCCAAGCCAATTCACCCCTCCACTTT	NA	TRBV24-1	15	NA	TRBJ1-6
CAISDLTSGNTGELFF	TGTGCCATCAGTGATCTTACTAGCGGGAACACCGGGGAGCTGTTTTTT	NA	TRBV10-3	16	TRBD2	TRBJ2-2
CASSSTSGGAGSYEQYF	TGTGCCAGCAGCTCGACTAGCGGGGGGGCGGGGTCCTACGAGCAGTACTTC	NA	TRBV7-8	17	TRBD2	TRBJ2-7
CASSDGPPWNEQFF	TGCGCCAGCAGTGACGGACCCCCTTGGAATGAGCAGTTCTTC	NA	TRBV10-2	14	NA	TRBJ2-1
CASSHGESPETQYF	TGTGCCAGCAGCCATGGGGAGAGTCCAGAGACCCAGTACTTC	NA	TRBV3-1/TRBV3-2	14	NA	TRBJ2-5
CASSPWGGTEAFF	TGTGCCAGCAGCCCCTGGGGAGGCACTGAAGCTTTCTTT	NA	TRBV7-9	13	NA	TRBJ1-1
CASYSFSGTDTYEQYF	TGTGCCAGCTACTCGTTCTCCGGGACTGACACCTACGAGCAGTACTTC	NA	TRBV27	16	NA	TRBJ2-7
CASSLARTGDYGYTF	TGTGCCAGCAGTTTGGCCAGGACAGGGGACTATGGCTACACCTTC	NA	TRBV27	15	TRBD1	TRBJ1-2
CATSRERDNYGYTF	TGTGCCACCAGCAGAGAACGCGACAACTATGGCTACACCTTC	NA	TRBV15	14	NA	TRBJ1-2
CASSPDTQETQYF	TGTGCCAGCAGCCCGGACACCCAAGAGACCCAGTACTTC	once	TRBV7-9	13	NA	TRBJ2-5
CSASAILGGVETQYF	TGCAGTGCTAGTGCCATTCTGGGGGGCGTGGAGACCCAGTACTTC	NA	TRBV20-1	15	NA	TRBJ2-5
CASSRPGLASYEQYF	TGTGCCAGCAGTCGACCGGGACTAGCTTCCTACGAGCAGTACTTC	few	TRBV6-5	15	TRBD2	TRBJ2-7
CASRGTGGGANVLTF	TGTGCCAGCAGGGGGACGGGCGGTGGGGCCAACGTCCTGACTTTC	NA	TRBV27	15	NA	TRBJ2-6
CASSLTITSWETQYF	TGTGCCAGCAGCCTAACTATAACTAGCTGGGAGACCCAGTACTTC	NA	TRBV14	15	NA	TRBJ2-5
CAWSGSSYNEQFF	TGTGCCTGGAGTGGGAGCTCCTACAATGAGCAGTTCTTC	NA	TRBV30	13	NA	TRBJ2-1
CASSSRLAGVGPDTQYF	TGTGCCAGCAGCTCCCGACTAGCGGGAGTTGGCCCAGATACGCAGTATTTT	NA	TRBV7-2	17	TRBD2	TRBJ2-3
CASSLGPSGTDF	TGTGCCAGCAGCTTAGGCCCTAGCGGGACGGATTTT	NA	TRBV7-9	12	TRBD2	TRBJ2-3
CASSQPRSEQYF	TGTGCCAGCAGTCAACCCCGAAGCGAGCAGTACTTC	once	TRBV6-1	12	NA	TRBJ2-7
CASSPRALGTNVLTF	TGTGCCAGCAGCCCCAGAGCTCTGGGGACCAACGTCCTGACTTTC	NA	TRBV11-2	15	NA	TRBJ2-6
CAGQGVAEAFF	TGTGCCGGACAGGGGGTCGCTGAAGCTTTCTTT	NA	TRBV7-9	11	TRBD1	TRBJ1-1
CASSLSGRGQETQYF	TGTGCCAGCAGCTTGAGCGGCAGGGGACAAGAGACCCAGTACTTC	once	TRBV5-6	15	NA	TRBJ2-5
CAWSLAGRRPYEQYF	TGTGCCTGGAGCCTGGCTGGCAGGAGACCCTACGAGCAGTACTTC	NA	TRBV30	15	NA	TRBJ2-7
CASSRGGLEETQYF	TGTGCCAGCAGCCGCGGGGGTCTGGAAGAGACCCAGTACTTC	NA	TRBV3-1/TRBV3-2	14	TRBD2	TRBJ2-5
CASRRGLRGYTF	TGTGCCAGCAGAAGGGGGCTTCGTGGCTACACCTTC	NA	TRBV6-5	12	TRBD1	TRBJ1-2
CASTQGIANYGYTF	TGTGCCAGCACTCAGGGAATAGCTAACTATGGCTACACCTTC	NA	TRBV6-5	14	NA	TRBJ1-2
CASSVAPQGNNYGYTF	TGTGCCAGCAGCGTAGCCCCACAGGGGAATAACTATGGCTACACCTTC	NA	TRBV9	16	TRBD1	TRBJ1-2
CASSIGTSGRVGEQFF	TGTGCCAGTAGTATCGGGACTAGCGGGAGGGTAGGTGAGCAGTTCTTC	NA	TRBV19	16	TRBD2	TRBJ2-1
CASSIQGMASTEAFF	TGTGCCAGTAGTATTCAGGGGATGGCTTCCACTGAAGCTTTCTTT	NA	TRBV19	15	NA	TRBJ1-1
CASSSGRTYEQYF	TGTGCCAGCAGCTCCGGGAGAACCTACGAGCAGTACTTC	few	TRBV7-9	13	NA	TRBJ2-7
CAISGTGNSYEQYF	TGTGCCATCAGTGGGACAGGGAACTCCTACGAGCAGTACTTC	NA	TRBV10-3	14	TRBD1	TRBJ2-7
CASSHGTVNTEAFF	TGTGCCAGCAGCCACGGGACGGTGAACACTGAAGCTTTCTTT	NA	TRBV7-2	14	NA	TRBJ1-1
CASSLDYTGELFF	TGTGCCAGCAGCTTAGACTACACCGGGGAGCTGTTTTTT	NA	TRBV11-2	13	NA	TRBJ2-2
CASSLGPTGGNQPQHF	TGTGCCAGCAGCTTGGGACCGACAGGCGGGAATCAGCCCCAGCATTTT	few	TRBV7-9	16	NA	TRBJ1-5
CASSQGGGGYGYTF	TGTGCCAGCAGCCAAGGAGGGGGCGGCTATGGCTACACCTTC	NA	TRBV3-1/TRBV3-2	14	TRBD1	TRBJ1-2
CASSYFVGQGTEAFF	TGTGCCAGCAGTTACTTCGTTGGACAGGGCACTGAAGCTTTCTTT	NA	TRBV6-5	15	TRBD1	TRBJ1-1
CASSLEAGGFYEQYF	TGTGCCAGCAGCTTAGAGGCAGGGGGCTTCTACGAGCAGTACTTC	NA	TRBV7-7	15	TRBD1	TRBJ2-7
CASSLDRGVEKLFF	TGTGCCAGCAGCTTAGACAGGGGTGTTGAAAAACTGTTTTTT	NA	TRBV7-2	14	TRBD1	TRBJ1-4
CAISESSQTLGF	TGTGCCATCAGTGAGTCTTCCCAGACGCTTGGTTTT	NA	TRBV10-3	12	NA	TRBJ1-3
CASRDTSGGKNIQYF	TGTGCCAGCAGGGATACTAGCGGGGGCAAAAACATTCAGTACTTC	NA	TRBV6-6	15	TRBD2	TRBJ2-4
CASSSTSRSTKNIQYF	TGTGCCAGCAGTTCGACTAGCAGGTCCACCAAAAACATTCAGTACTTC	NA	TRBV7-2	16	TRBD2	TRBJ2-4
CKAGVYNEQFF	TGCAAAGCGGGAGTTTACAATGAGCAGTTCTTC	NA	TRBV20-1	11	TRBD2	TRBJ2-1
CASNDRGNTEAFF	TGTGCCAGTAATGACAGGGGGAACACTGAAGCTTTCTTT	NA	TRBV19	13	TRBD1	TRBJ1-1
CASRIGVKNIQYF	TGTGCCAGCAGAATCGGCGTCAAAAACATTCAGTACTTC	NA	TRBV6-6	13	NA	TRBJ2-4
CASSPAGSYNEQFF	TGTGCCAGCAGCCCCGCGGGCTCCTACAATGAGCAGTTCTTC	NA	TRBV7-2	14	NA	TRBJ2-1
CSAGQPYNEQFF	TGCAGCGCGGGACAGCCCTACAATGAGCAGTTCTTC	NA	TRBV29-1	12	TRBD1	TRBJ2-1
CASSSTGEGNQPQHF	TGCGCCAGCAGTTCCACAGGGGAAGGCAATCAGCCCCAGCATTTT	NA	TRBV5-1	15	TRBD1	TRBJ1-5
CASSWDSPSYNEQFF	TGTGCCAGCAGCTGGGACTCCCCTTCCTACAATGAGCAGTTCTTC	NA	TRBV11-1	15	NA	TRBJ2-1
CATSGWTAANTGELFF	TGTGCCACCAGTGGCTGGACAGCTGCGAACACCGGGGAGCTGTTTTTT	NA	TRBV24-1	16	NA	TRBJ2-2
CASSSRDRGPYEQYF	TGTGCCAGCAGCTCCAGAGACAGGGGTCCCTACGAGCAGTACTTC	NA	TRBV11-2	15	TRBD1	TRBJ2-7
CATSGNTEAFF	TGTGCCACCAGCGGGAACACTGAAGCTTTCTTT	NA	TRBV15	11	NA	TRBJ1-1
CASSIRDGNTEAFF	TGTGCCAGCAGCATCCGGGACGGGAACACTGAAGCTTTCTTT	NA	TRBV7-2	14	NA	TRBJ1-1
CASGGQGVEKLFF	TGTGCCAGCGGTGGGCAGGGGGTAGAAAAACTGTTTTTT	NA	TRBV9	13	TRBD1	TRBJ1-4
CASRDTQGNYGYTF	TGTGCCAGCAGAGATACCCAGGGGAACTATGGCTACACCTTC	few	TRBV6-5	14	NA	TRBJ1-2